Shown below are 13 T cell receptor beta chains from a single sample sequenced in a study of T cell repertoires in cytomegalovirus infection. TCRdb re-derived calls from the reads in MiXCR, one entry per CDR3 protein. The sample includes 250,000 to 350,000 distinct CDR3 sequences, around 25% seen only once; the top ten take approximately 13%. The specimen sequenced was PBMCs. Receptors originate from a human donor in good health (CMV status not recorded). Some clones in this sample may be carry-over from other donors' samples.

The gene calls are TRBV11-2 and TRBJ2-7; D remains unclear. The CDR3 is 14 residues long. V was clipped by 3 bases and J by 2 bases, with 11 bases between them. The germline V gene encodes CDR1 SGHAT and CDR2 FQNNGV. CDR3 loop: CASSLDGPTYEQYF. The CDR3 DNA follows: TGTGCCAGCAGCTTGGACGGACCCACCTACGAGCAGTACTTC.

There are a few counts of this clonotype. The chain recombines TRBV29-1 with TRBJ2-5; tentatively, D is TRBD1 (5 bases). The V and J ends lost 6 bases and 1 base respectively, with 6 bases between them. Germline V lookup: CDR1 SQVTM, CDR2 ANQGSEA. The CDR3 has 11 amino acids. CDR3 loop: CSVRVQETQYF. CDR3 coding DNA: TGCAGCGTCAGGGTCCAAGAGACCCAGTACTTC.

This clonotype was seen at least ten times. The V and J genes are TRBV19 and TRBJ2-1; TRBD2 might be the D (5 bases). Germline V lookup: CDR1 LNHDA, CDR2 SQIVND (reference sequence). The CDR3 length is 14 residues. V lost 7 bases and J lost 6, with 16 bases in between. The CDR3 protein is CASTEGLRGNEQFF. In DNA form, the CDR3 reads TGTGCCAGTACCGAGGGTCTCCGGGGCAATGAGCAGTTCTTC.

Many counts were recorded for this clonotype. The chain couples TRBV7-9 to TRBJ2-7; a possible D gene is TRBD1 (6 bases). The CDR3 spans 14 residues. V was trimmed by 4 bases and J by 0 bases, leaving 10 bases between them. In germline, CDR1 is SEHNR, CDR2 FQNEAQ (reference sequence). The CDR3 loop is CASSSGEYSYEQYF. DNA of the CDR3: TGTGCCAGCAGCTCAGGGGAGTACTCCTACGAGCAGTACTTC.

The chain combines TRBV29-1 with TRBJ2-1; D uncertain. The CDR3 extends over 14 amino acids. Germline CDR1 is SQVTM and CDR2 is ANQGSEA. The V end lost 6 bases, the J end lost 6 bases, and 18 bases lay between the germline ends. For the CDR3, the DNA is TGCAGCGTCTTATCGCGGATGAGTGGCAATGAGCAGTTCTTC. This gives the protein CSVLSRMSGNEQFF.

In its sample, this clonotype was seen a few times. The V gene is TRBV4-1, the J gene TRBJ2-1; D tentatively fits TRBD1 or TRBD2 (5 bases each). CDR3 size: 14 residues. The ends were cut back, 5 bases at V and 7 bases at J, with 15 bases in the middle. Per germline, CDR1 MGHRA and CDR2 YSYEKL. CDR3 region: CASSSIGARNEQFF. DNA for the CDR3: TGCGCCAGCAGCTCAATCGGGGCGAGGAATGAGCAGTTCTTC.

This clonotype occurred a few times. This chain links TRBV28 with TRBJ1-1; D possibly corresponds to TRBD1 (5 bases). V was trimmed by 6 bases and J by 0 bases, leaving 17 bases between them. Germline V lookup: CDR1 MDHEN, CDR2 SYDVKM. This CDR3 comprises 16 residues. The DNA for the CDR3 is TGTGCCAGCAGGACGCACCCGGGACTGCTGAACACTGAAGCTTTCTTT. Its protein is CASRTHPGLLNTEAFF.

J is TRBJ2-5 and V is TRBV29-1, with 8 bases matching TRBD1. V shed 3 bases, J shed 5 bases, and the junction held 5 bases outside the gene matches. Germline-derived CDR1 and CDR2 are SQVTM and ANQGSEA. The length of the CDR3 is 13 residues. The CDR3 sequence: CSVDPGGRETQYF. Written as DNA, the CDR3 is TGCAGCGTTGATCCAGGGGGCCGGGAGACCCAGTACTTC.

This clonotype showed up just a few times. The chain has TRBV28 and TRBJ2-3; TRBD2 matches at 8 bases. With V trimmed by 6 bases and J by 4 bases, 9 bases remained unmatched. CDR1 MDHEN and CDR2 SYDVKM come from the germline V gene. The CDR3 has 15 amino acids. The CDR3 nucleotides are TGTGCCAGCAGCCGTCCCGGGGGGGTTTCAGATACGCAGTATTTT. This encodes CASSRPGGVSDTQYF.

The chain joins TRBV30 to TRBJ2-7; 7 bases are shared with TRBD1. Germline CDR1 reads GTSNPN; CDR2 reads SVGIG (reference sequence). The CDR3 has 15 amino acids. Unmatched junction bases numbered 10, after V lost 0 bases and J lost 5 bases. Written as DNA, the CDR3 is TGTGCCTGGAGTGTCTCGGGTGACAGGGTACACGAGCAGTACTTC. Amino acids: CAWSVSGDRVHEQYF.

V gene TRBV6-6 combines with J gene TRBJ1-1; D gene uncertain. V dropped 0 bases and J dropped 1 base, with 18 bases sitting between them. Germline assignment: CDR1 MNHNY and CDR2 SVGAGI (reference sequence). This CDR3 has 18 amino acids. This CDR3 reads CASSYSRDEPESNTEAFF. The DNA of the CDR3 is TGTGCCAGCAGTTACTCGCGAGACGAGCCAGAATCGAACACTGAAGCTTTCTTT.

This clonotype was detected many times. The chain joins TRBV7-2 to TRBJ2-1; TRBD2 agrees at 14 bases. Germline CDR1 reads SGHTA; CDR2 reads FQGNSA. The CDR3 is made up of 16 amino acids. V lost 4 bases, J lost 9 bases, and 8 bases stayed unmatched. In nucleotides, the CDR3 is TGTGCCAGCAGCTCGGGACTAGCGGGGGACGTCGGTGAGCAGTTCTTC. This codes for CASSSGLAGDVGEQFF. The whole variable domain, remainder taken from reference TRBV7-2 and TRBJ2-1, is GAGVSQSPSNKVTEKGKDVELRCDPISGHTALYWYRQSLGQGLEFLIYFQGNSAPDKSGLPSDRFSAERTGGSVSTLTIQRTQQEDSAVYLCASSSGLAGDVGEQFFGPGTRLTVL.

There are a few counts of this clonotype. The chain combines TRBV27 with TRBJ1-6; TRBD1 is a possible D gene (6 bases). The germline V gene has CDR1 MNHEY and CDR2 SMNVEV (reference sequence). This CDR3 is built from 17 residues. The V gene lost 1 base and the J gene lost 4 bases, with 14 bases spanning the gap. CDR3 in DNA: TGTGCCAGCAGTTTATTATCCGAGGGGGGTTATAATTCACCCCTCCACTTT. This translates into CASSLLSEGGYNSPLHF.